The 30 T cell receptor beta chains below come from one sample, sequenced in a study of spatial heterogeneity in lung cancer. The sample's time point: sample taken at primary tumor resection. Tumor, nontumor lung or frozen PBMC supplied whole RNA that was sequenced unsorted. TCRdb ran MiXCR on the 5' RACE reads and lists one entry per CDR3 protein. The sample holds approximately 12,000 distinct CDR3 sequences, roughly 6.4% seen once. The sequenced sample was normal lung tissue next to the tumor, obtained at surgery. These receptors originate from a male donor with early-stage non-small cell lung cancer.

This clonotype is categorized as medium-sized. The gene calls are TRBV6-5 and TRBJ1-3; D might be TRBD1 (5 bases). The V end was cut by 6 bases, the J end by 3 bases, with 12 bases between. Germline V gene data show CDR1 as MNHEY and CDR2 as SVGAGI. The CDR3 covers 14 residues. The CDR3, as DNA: TGTGCCAGCAGCAGATCAGGGAGTGGAAACACCATATATTTT. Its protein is CASSRSGSGNTIYF.

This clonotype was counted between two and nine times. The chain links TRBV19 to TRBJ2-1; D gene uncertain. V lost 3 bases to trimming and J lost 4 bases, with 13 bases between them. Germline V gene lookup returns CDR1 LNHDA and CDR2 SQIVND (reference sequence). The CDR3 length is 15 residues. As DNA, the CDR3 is TGTGCCAGTAGTATCCTCCGCGGCTCGTACAATGAGCAGTTCTTC. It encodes CASSILRGSYNEQFF.

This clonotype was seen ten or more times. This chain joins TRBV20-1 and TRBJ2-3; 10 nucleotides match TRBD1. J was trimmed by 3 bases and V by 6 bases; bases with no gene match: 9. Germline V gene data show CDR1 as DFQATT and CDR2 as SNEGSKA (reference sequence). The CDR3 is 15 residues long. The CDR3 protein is CSALSGQGVTDTQYF. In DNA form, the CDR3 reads TGCAGTGCCCTATCCGGACAGGGGGTTACAGATACGCAGTATTTT.

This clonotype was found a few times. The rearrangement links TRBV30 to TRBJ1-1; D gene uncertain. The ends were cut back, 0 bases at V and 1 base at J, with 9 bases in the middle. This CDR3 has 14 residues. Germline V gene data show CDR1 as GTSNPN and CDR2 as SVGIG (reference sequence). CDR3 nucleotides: TGTGCCTGGAGTGTTCGGAGGGAGAACACTGAAGCTTTCTTT. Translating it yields CAWSVRRENTEAFF.

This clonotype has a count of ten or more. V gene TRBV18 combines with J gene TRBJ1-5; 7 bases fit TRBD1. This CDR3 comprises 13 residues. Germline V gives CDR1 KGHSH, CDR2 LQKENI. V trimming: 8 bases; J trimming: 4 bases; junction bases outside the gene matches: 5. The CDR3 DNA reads TGTGCCAGCACAGGGGACCCGAATCAGCCCCAGCATTTT. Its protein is CASTGDPNQPQHF. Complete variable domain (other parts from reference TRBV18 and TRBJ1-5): NAGVMQNPRHLVRRRGQEARLRCSPMKGHSHVYWYRQLPEEGLKFMVYLQKENIIDESGMPKERFSAEFPKEGPSILRIQQVVRGDSAAYFCASTGDPNQPQHFGDGTRLSIL.

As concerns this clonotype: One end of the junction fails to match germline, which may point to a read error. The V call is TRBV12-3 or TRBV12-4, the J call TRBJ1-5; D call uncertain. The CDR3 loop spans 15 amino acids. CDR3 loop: CASSITGGWNHPQHF. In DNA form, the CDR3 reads TGTGCCAGCAGCATTACGGGAGGGTGGAATCACCCCCAGCATTTT.

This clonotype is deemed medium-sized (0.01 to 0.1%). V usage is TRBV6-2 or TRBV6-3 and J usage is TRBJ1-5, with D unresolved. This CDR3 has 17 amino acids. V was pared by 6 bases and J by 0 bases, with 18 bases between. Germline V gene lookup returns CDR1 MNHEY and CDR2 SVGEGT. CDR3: CASRNTGRSYSNQPQHF. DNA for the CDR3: TGTGCCAGCAGGAACACCGGCCGGAGCTATAGCAATCAGCCCCAGCATTTT.

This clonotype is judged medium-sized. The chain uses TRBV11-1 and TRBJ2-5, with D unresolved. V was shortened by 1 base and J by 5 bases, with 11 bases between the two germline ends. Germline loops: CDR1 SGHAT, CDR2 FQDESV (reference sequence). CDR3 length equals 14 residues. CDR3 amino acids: CASSLGSLMETQYF. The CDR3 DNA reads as TGTGCCAGCAGCTTAGGATCCCTCATGGAGACCCAGTACTTC.

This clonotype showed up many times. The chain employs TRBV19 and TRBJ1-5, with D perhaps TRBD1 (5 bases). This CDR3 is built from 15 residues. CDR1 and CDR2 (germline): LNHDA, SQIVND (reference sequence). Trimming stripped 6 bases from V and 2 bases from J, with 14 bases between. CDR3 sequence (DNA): TGTGCCAGTAGCCCGGGACCGCCCGGCAATCAGCCCCAGCATTTT. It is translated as CASSPGPPGNQPQHF.

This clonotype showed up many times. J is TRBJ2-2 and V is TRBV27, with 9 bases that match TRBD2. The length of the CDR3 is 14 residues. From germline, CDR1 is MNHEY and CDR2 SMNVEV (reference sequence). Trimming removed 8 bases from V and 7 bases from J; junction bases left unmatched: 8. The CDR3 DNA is TGTGCCAGCGCCCTTGGACTAGCGCGCGGGGAGCTGTTTTTT. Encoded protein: CASALGLARGELFF.

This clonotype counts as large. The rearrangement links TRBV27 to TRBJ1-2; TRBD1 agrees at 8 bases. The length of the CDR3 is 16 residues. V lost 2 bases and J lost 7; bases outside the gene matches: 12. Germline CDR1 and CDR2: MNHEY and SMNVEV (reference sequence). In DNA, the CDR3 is TGTGCCAGCAGTTTACTCCCCCTCGGACAGGGTGCTGGCTACACCTTC. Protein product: CASSLLPLGQGAGYTF.

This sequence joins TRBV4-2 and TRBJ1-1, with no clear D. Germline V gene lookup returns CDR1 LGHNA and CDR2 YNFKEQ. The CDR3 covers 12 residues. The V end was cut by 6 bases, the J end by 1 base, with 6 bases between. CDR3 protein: CASRRQNTEAFF. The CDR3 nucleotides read TGTGCCAGCAGAAGACAGAACACTGAAGCTTTCTTT.

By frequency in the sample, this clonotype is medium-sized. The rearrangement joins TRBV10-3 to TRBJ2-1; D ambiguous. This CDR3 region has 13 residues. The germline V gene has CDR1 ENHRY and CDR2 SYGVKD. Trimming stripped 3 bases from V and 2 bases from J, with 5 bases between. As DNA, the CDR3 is TGTGCCATCAGTGAAACTGCCTACAATGAGCAGTTCTTC. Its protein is CAISETAYNEQFF.

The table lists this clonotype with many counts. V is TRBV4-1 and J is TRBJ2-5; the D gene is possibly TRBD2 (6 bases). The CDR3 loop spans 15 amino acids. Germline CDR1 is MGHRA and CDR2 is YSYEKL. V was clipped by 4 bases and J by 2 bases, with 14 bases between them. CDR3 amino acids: CASSRSASDQETQYF. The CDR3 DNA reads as TGCGCCAGCAGCCGGTCGGCTAGCGATCAAGAGACCCAGTACTTC.

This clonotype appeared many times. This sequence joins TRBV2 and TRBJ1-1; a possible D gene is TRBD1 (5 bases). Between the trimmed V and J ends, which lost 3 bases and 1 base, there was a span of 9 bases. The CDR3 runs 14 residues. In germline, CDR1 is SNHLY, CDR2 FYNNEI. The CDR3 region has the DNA TGTGCCAGCAGTGAGGTCACAGGGAACACTGAAGCTTTCTTT. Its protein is CASSEVTGNTEAFF. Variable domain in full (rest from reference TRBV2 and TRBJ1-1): EPEVTQTPSHQVTQMGQEVILRCVPISNHLYFYWYRQILGQKVEFLVSFYNNEISEKSEIFDDQFSVERPDGSNFTLKIRSTKLEDSAMYFCASSEVTGNTEAFFGQGTRLTVV.

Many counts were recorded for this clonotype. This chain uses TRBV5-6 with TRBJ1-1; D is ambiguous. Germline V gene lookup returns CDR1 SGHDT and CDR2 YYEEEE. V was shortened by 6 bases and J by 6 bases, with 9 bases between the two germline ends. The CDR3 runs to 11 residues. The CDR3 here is CASTREAEAFF. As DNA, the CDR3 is TGTGCCAGCACCCGGGAGGCTGAAGCTTTCTTT. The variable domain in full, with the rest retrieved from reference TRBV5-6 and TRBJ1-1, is DAGVTQSPTHLIKTRGQQVTLRCSPKSGHDTVSWYQQALGQGPQFIFQYYEEEERQRGNFPDRFSGHQFPNYSSELNVNALLLGDSALYLCASTREAEAFFGQGTRLTVV.

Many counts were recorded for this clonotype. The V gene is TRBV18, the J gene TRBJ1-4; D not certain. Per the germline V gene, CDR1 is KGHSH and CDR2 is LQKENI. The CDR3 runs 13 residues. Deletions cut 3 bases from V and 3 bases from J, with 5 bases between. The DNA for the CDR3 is TGTGCCAGCTCACCGATTGCTAATGAAAAACTGTTTTTT. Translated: CASSPIANEKLFF.

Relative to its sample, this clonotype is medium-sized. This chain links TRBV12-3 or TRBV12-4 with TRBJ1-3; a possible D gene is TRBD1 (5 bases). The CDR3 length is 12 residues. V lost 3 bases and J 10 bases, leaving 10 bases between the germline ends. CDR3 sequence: CASSFRDGTIYF. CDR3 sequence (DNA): TGTGCCAGCAGTTTCAGGGATGGTACCATATATTTT.

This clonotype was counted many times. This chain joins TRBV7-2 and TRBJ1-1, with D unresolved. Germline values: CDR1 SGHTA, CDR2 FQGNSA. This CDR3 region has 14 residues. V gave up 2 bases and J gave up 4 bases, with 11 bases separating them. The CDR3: CASSLLVVSTEAFF. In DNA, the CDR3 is TGTGCCAGCAGCTTACTCGTGGTTAGCACTGAAGCTTTCTTT.

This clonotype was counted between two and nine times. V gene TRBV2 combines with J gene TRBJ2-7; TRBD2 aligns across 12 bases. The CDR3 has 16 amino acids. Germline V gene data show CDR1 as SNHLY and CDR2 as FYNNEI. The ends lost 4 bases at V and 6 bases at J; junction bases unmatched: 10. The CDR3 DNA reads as TGTGCCAGCAGTGCCCCGACTAGCGGGAGAATCAGCGAGCAGTACTTC. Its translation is CASSAPTSGRISEQYF.

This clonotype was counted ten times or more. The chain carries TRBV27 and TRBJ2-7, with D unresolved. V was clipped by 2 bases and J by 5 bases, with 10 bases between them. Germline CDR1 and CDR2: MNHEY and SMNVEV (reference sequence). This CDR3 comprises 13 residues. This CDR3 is CASSLTPRDEQYF. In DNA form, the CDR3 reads TGTGCCAGCAGTTTAACTCCCCGGGACGAGCAGTACTTC.

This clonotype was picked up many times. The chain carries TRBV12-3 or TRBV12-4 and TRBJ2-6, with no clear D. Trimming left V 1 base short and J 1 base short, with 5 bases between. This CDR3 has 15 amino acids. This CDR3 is CASSLGGSGANVLTF. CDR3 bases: TGTGCCAGCAGTTTAGGTGGGTCTGGGGCCAACGTCCTGACTTTC.

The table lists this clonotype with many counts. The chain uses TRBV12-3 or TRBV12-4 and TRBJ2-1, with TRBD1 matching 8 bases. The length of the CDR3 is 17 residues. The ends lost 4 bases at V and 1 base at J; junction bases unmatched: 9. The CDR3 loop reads CASSSRDRGGSYNEQFF. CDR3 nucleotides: TGTGCCAGCAGTTCTCGCGACAGGGGTGGATCCTACAATGAGCAGTTCTTC.

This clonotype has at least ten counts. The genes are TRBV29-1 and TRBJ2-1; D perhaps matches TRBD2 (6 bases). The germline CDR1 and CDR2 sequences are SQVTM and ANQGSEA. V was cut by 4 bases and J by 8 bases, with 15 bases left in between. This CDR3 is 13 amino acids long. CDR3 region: CSVATSPGDEQFF. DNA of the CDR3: TGCAGCGTTGCAACTAGCCCCGGCGATGAGCAGTTCTTC.

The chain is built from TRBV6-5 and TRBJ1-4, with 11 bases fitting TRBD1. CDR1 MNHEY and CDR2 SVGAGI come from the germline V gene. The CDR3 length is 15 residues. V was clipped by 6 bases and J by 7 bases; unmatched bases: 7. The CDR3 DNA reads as TGTGCCAGCAGCATCGGACAGGGGGCATTTGAAAAACTGTTTTTT. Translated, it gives CASSIGQGAFEKLFF.

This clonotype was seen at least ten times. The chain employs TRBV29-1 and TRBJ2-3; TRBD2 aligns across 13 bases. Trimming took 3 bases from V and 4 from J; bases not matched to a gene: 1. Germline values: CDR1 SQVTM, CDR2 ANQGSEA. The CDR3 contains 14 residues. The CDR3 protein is CSVEGLAGPDTQYF. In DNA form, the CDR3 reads TGCAGCGTTGAGGGACTAGCGGGACCAGATACGCAGTATTTT.

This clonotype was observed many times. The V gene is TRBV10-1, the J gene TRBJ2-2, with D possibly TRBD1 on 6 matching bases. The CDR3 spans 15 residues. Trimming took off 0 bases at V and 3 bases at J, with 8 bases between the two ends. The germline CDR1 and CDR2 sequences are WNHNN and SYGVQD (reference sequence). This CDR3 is CASSESPGDTGELFF. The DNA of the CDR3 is TGCGCCAGCAGTGAGTCCCCAGGGGACACCGGGGAGCTGTTTTTT.

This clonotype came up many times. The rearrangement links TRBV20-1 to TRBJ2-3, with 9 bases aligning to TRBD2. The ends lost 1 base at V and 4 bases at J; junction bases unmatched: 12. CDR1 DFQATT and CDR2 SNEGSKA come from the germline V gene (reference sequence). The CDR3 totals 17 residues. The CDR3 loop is CSARVWLAGTGADTQYF. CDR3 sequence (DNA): TGCAGTGCTAGAGTTTGGCTAGCGGGGACGGGTGCAGATACGCAGTATTTT.

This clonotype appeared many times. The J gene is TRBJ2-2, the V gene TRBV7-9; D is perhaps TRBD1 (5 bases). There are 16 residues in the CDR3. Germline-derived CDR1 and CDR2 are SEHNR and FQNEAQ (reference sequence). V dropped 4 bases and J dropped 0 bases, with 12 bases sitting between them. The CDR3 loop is CASSSRQGANTGELFF. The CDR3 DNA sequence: TGTGCCAGCAGCTCACGGCAGGGCGCGAACACCGGGGAGCTGTTTTTT. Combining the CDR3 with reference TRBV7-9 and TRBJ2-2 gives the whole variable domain DTGVSQNPRHKITKRGQNVTFRCDPISEHNRLYWYRQTLGQGPEFLTYFQNEAQLEKSRLLSDRFSAERPKGSFSTLEIQRTEQGDSAMYLCASSSRQGANTGELFFGEGSRLTVL.

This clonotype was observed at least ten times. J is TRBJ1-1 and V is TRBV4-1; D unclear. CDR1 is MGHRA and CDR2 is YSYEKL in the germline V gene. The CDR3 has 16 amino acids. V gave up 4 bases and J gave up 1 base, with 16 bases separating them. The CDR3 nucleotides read TGCGCCAGCAGCCCCATGGGCAGTGGAGCGAACACTGAAGCTTTCTTT. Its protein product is CASSPMGSGANTEAFF.